The 18 T cell receptor beta chains reported below all come from one sample, sequenced in a study of breast tumors, draining lymph nodes, adjacent tissues. Samples came from axillary lymph nodes draining the breast cancer. MiXCR, run by TCRdb on the multiplex PCR reads, gives a single entry per CDR3 protein. The table records 200,000 or so distinct CDR3 sequences, 31% of them present only once. The sequenced sample consisted of axillary lymph node tissue. The receptor source for this set is a female donor with breast cancer. Some clones in this sample may be carry-over from other donors' samples.

With regard to this clonotype: An end of the junction differs from the germline gene, which may be a read error. The gene calls are TRBV5-5 and TRBJ2-5; TRBD2 is a possible D gene (6 bases). CDR3 length: 15 residues. Germline V CDR1 and CDR2: SGHKS, YYEKEE (reference sequence). This chain's CDR3 is CVSSTWTTGVETQYF. The CDR3 nucleotides read TGTGTCAGCAGCACCTGGACTACCGGGGTAGAGACCCAGTACTTC.

The chain joins TRBV11-2 to TRBJ2-4; the D is unclear. V was pared by 1 base and J by 8 bases, with 12 bases between. The CDR3 length is 14 residues. Germline lookup yields CDR1 SGHAT and CDR2 FQNNGV. The CDR3: CASSLAWSADIQYF. CDR3 nucleotide sequence: TGTGCCAGCAGCTTAGCTTGGTCTGCCGACATTCAGTACTTC.

This clonotype has ten or more counts. The chain carries TRBV7-9 and TRBJ2-5; D assignment may be TRBD1 or TRBD2 (5 bases each). This CDR3 comprises 11 residues. The V gene's germline CDR1 is SEHNR and CDR2 FQNEAQ (reference sequence). V was trimmed by 7 bases and J by 9 bases, leaving 12 bases between them. In DNA form, the CDR3 reads TGTGCCAGCACCGCCCTGGGGGCCCAGTACTTC. Protein sequence: CASTALGAQYF.

This clonotype was seen at least ten times. The V and J genes are TRBV20-1 and TRBJ2-5; the D gene could be TRBD1 or TRBD2 (6 bases each). Germline V gene lookup returns CDR1 DFQATT and CDR2 SNEGSKA (reference sequence). V was pared by 7 bases and J by 5 bases, with 23 bases between. The CDR3 sequence is 15 residues long. The CDR3 nucleotides are TGCAGTGTCACCCTCGACGACAGGAGGGCGGAGACCCAGTACTTC. Translation: CSVTLDDRRAETQYF.

This clonotype was counted many times. This chain joins TRBV10-3 and TRBJ1-2; D remains unclear. V was cut by 4 bases and J by 4 bases, with 16 bases left in between. CDR1 and CDR2 (germline): ENHRY, SYGVKD. This CDR3 has 15 amino acids. The CDR3 DNA sequence: TGTGCCATCAGTGTATGGCAGCCCGGAGGCTATGGCTACACCTTC. Translation: CAISVWQPGGYGYTF.

This clonotype was found many times. This chain links TRBV12-3 or TRBV12-4 with TRBJ1-5, with D uncertain. The V and J ends lost 5 bases and 7 bases respectively, with 15 bases between them. The CDR3 covers 14 residues. In DNA, the CDR3 is TGTGCCAGCAGTGAGCTACTTGGAGGCCAGCCCCAGCATTTT. Its protein is CASSELLGGQPQHF.

In its sample, this clonotype was seen a few times. The chain uses TRBV5-4 and TRBJ2-7; D perhaps matches TRBD1 (6 bases). The length of the CDR3 is 15 residues. The germline CDR1 and CDR2 sequences are SGHNT and YYREEE (reference sequence). V lost 0 bases and J lost 4, with 14 bases in between. The CDR3, as DNA: TGTGCCAGCAGCTTGGCCATGGCACAGGGTTACGAGCAGTACTTC. Its protein product is CASSLAMAQGYEQYF. The full variable domain, with the rest looked up from reference TRBV5-4 and TRBJ2-7, is ETGVTQSPTHLIKTRGQQVTLRCSSQSGHNTVSWYQQALGQGPQFIFQYYREEENGRGNFPPRFSGLQFPNYSSELNVNALELDDSALYLCASSLAMAQGYEQYFGPGTRLTVT.

The J gene is TRBJ2-3, the V gene TRBV4-3; TRBD2 aligns across 10 bases. Trimming took 0 bases from V and 4 from J; bases not matched to a gene: 7. This CDR3 has 17 residues. The V gene's germline CDR1 is LGHNA and CDR2 YSLEER. The CDR3 bases are TGCGCCAGCAGCCAAGATATTAGACTAGCGGGTGCAGATACGCAGTATTTT. Protein sequence: CASSQDIRLAGADTQYF.

For this clonotype: This may be a read error: a much more frequent sequence differs by one nucleotide. The chain is built from TRBV7-2 and TRBJ1-4; possibly TRBD1 for D (6 bases). This CDR3 comprises 14 residues. CDR1 and CDR2 from the germline V gene are SGHTA and FQGNSA. Trimming cost V 5 bases and J 5 bases, with 12 bases left between them. The CDR3 reads CASSPGHYNEKLFF. CDR3 DNA sequence: TGTGCCAGCAGCCCGGGACACTACAATGAAAAACTGTTTTTT.

The chain employs TRBV20-1 and TRBJ2-5; 9 positions match TRBD2. The CDR3 covers 16 residues. Germline CDR1 DFQATT, CDR2 SNEGSKA (reference sequence). Trimming took 2 bases from V and 5 from J; bases not matched to a gene: 12. CDR3 coding DNA: TGCAGTGCTAGAATGGACGGCGGGGGGGCTCGGGAGACCCAGTACTTC. It yields the protein CSARMDGGGARETQYF.

V usage is TRBV5-6 and J usage is TRBJ1-4, with a weak D call TRBD1 (5 bases). The CDR3 extends over 16 amino acids. CDR1 and CDR2 (germline): SGHDT, YYEEEE. Trimming stripped 1 base from V and 8 bases from J, with 18 bases between. The CDR3: CASSLMGRDGEEKLFF. As DNA, the CDR3 is TGTGCCAGCAGCTTGATGGGGAGGGACGGAGAAGAAAAACTGTTTTTT.

This clonotype was recorded at least ten times. The chain couples TRBV5-6 to TRBJ1-3; 7 nucleotides line up with TRBD1. Germline V gives CDR1 SGHDT, CDR2 YYEEEE. This CDR3 spans 14 amino acids. J was trimmed by 4 bases and V by 4 bases; bases with no gene match: 5. The CDR3 DNA is TGTGCCAGCAGCACTGAACAGGGGGGAAACACCATATATTTT. Its translation is CASSTEQGGNTIYF.

This clonotype was recorded many times. This chain uses TRBV9 with TRBJ2-7; D could derive from TRBD1 or TRBD2 (5 bases each). The CDR3 is made up of 15 amino acids. V lost 0 bases and J 6 bases, leaving 16 bases between the germline ends. Germline V CDR1 and CDR2: SGDLS, YYNGEE. The DNA of the CDR3 is TGTGCCAGCAGCGTAGGGGGGACGGCGTTCGGCGAGCAGTACTTC. Amino acid sequence: CASSVGGTAFGEQYF.

Regarding this clonotype: A junction boundary mismatches the germline segment, possibly from a read error. The chain uses TRBV19 and TRBJ1-2, with no clear D. CDR1 is LNHDA and CDR2 is SQIVND in the germline V gene (reference sequence). The CDR3 extends over 14 amino acids. The CDR3 sequence: CANSKAGARYGYTF. CDR3 DNA sequence: TGTGCCAATAGTAAAGCTGGTGCGAGATATGGCTACACCTTC.

This clonotype was counted a single time. The chain employs TRBV5-1 and TRBJ2-3; TRBD2 is a possible D gene (5 bases). CDR1 is SGHRS, CDR2 YFSETQ, per germline. The CDR3 runs 15 residues. With 4 bases removed from V and 2 bases from J, the gap between germline ends came to 14 bases. CDR3 sequence (DNA): TGCGCCAGCAGCGCGGGTTCAATGAACACAGATACGCAGTATTTT. Residues: CASSAGSMNTDTQYF.

Ten or more counts support this clonotype. This chain links TRBV6-1 with TRBJ1-5; D not resolved. The germline V gene has CDR1 MNHNS and CDR2 SASEGT. This CDR3 has 14 amino acids. Trimming took 5 bases from V and 6 from J, leaving 14 bases between them. The CDR3 region is CASSPRGQFQPQHF. The CDR3 region has the DNA TGTGCCAGCAGTCCCCGAGGGCAGTTTCAGCCCCAGCATTTT.

J is TRBJ2-2 and V is TRBV7-3; D gene unclear. This CDR3 is built from 13 residues. V lost 5 bases to trimming and J lost 7 bases, with 11 bases between them. The germline V gene has CDR1 SGHTA and CDR2 FQGTGA. CDR3 region: CASSVRDVGELFF. The CDR3 DNA follows: TGTGCCAGCAGCGTAAGGGATGTCGGGGAGCTGTTTTTT. The whole variable domain, remainder taken from reference TRBV7-3 and TRBJ2-2, is GAGVSQTPSNKVTEKGKYVELRCDPISGHTALYWYRQSLGQGPEFLIYFQGTGAADDSGLPNDRFFAVRPEGSVSTLKIQRTERGDSAVYLCASSVRDVGELFFGEGSRLTVL.

This clonotype was seen ten or more times. This rearrangement joins TRBV30 to TRBJ1-2, with 8 bases fitting TRBD1. The CDR3 is 18 residues long. V shed 4 bases, J shed 1 base, and the junction held 17 bases outside the gene matches. CDR1 is GTSNPN and CDR2 is SVGIG in the germline V gene (reference sequence). The DNA for the CDR3 is TGTGCCTGGACCTGGCCCGGGCAGGGGGCCCTGGTTAACTATGGCTACACCTTC. Translated, it gives CAWTWPGQGALVNYGYTF.